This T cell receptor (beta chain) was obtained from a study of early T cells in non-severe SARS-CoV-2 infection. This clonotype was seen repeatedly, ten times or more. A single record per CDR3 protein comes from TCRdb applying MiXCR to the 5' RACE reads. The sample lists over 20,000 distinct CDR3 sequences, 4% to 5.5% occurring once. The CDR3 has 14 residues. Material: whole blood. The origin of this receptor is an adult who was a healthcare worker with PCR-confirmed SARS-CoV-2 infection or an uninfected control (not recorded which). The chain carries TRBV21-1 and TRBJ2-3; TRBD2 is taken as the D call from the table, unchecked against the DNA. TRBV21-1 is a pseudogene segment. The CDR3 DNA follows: TGTGCCAGCAGCCGGGAGACCTTTACAGATACGCAGTATTTT. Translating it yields CASSRETFTDTQYF.